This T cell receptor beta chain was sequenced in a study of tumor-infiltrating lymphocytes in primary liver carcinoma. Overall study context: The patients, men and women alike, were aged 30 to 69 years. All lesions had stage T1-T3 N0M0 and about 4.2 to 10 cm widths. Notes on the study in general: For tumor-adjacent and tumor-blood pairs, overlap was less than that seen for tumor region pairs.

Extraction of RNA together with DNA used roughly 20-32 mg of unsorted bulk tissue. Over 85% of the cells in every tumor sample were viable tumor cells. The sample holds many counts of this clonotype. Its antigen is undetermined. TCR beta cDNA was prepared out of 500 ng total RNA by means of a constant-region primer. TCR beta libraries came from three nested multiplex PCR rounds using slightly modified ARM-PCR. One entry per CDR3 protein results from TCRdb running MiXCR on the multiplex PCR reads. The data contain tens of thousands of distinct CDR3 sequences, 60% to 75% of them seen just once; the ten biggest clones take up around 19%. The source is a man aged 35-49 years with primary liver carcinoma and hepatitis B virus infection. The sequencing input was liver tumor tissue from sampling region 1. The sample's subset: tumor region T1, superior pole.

The CDR3 sequence: CASSPRVSDTQYF. CDR3 nucleotide sequence: TGTGCCAGCAGCCCCCGCGTTTCAGATACGCAGTATTTT. J is TRBJ2-3 and V is TRBV7-9; D unresolved. Germline V gene lookup returns CDR1 SEHNR and CDR2 FQNEAQ (reference sequence). The CDR3 loop spans 13 amino acids. The ends were cut back, 5 bases at V and 4 bases at J, with 10 bases in the middle.